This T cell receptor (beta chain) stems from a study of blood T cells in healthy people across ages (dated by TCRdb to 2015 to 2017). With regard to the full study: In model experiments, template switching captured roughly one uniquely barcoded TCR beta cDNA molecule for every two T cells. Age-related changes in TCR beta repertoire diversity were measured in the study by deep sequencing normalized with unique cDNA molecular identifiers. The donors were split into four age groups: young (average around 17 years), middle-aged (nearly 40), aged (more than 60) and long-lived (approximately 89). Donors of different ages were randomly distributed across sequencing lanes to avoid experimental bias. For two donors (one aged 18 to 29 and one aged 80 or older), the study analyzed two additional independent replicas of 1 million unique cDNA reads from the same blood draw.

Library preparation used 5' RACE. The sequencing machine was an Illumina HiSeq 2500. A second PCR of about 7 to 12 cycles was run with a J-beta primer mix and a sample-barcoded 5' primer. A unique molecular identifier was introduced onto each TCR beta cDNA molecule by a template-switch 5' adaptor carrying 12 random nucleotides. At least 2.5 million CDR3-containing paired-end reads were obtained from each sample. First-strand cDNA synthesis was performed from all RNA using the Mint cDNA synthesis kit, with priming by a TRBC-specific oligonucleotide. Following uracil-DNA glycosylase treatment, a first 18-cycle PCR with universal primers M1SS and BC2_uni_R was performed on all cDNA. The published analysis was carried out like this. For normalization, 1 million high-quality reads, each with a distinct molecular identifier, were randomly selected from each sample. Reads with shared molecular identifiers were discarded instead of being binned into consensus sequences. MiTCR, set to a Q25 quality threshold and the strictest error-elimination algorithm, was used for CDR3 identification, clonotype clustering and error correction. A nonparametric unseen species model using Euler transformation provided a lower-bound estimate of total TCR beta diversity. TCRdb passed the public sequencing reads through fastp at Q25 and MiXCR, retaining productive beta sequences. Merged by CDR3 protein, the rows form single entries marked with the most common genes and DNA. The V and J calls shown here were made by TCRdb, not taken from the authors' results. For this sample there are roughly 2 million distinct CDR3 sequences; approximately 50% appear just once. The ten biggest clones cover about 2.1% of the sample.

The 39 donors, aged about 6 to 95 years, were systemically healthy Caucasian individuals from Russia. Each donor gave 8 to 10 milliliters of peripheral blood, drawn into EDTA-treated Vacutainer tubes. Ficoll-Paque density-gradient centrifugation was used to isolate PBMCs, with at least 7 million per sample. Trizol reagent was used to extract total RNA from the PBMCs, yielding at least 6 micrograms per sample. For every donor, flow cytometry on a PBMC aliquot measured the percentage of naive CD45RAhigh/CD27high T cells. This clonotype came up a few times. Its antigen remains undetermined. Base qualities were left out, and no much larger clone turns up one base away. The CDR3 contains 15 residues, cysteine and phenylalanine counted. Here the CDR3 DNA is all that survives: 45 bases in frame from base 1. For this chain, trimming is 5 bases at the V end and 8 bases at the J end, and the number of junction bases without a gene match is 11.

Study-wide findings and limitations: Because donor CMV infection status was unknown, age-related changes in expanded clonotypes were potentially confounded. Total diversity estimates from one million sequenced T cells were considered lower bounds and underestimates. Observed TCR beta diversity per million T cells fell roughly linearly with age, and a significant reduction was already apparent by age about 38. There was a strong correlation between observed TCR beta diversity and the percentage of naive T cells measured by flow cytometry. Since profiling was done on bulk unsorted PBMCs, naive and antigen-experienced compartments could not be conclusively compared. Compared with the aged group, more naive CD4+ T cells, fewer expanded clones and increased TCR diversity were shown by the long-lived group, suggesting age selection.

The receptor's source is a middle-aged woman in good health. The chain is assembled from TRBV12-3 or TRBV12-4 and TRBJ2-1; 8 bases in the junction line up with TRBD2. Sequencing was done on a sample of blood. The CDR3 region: CASSLLAGRGDEQFF. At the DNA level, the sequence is TGTGCCAGCAGTCTCTTAGCGGGGCGAGGGGATGAGCAGTTCTTC.